The rows below give T cell receptor beta chains drawn from one sample of a study of T-cell memory formation after mild COVID-19. TCRdb re-derived calls from the 5' RACE reads in MiXCR, one entry per CDR3 protein. The top ten clones hold around a fifth of a sample with 350,000 to 550,000 distinct CDR3 sequences, around 17% of them seen once. Sequenced: PBMCs or a T cell subset sorted from them (not recorded which). These receptors all come from a young man who had mild COVID-19 (a few samples of this study predate the infection). Cell type and time point are not known. The CDR3 runs from the conserved cysteine through the conserved F or W. A D gene is named only where the DNA matches it firmly. Only part of the rows carry a size: once, few, many, or a class if the clone is expanded.

>TRBJ2-3|TRBV12-3/TRBV12-4|.|few
CASSLGGGGDTQYF
>TRBJ2-5|TRBV7-2|TRBD1|.
CASSWGDRAGTQYF
>TRBJ2-3|TRBV20-1|.|.
CSANPRHSGTDTQYF
>TRBJ1-5|TRBV7-2|.|.
CASSSPNYEPQHF
>TRBJ2-1|TRBV9|.|.
CASSVDGSDNEQFF
>TRBJ1-4|TRBV20-1|.|.
CSARPGEKLFF
>TRBJ2-5|TRBV19|.|.
CASSIGGGVGETQYF
>TRBJ2-4|TRBV7-2|.|.
CASSLARDGKNIQYF
>TRBJ1-5|TRBV29-1|TRBD1|few
CSVRGQGPNQPQHF
>TRBJ1-1|TRBV5-6|TRBD1|.
CASRRQGTAFF
>TRBJ1-2|TRBV20-1|TRBD1|.
CSAGVQGLDYGYTF
>TRBJ2-1|TRBV5-4|.|.
CATGNNEQFF
>TRBJ2-5|TRBV10-3|.|few
CAISGGLGTQETQYF
>TRBJ1-2|TRBV7-2|.|.
CASSPPGEARGYTF
>TRBJ2-3|TRBV9|TRBD2|few
CASSAPLAPTQYF
>TRBJ2-5|TRBV3-1|.|few
CASSRRLDQETQYF
>TRBJ2-3|TRBV11-2|TRBD2|few
CASSPRGDPSTDTQYF
>TRBJ1-1|TRBV9|TRBD1|.
CASSVEEGAYTEAFF
>TRBJ1-1|TRBV7-2|.|.
CASSPQGHRNTEAFF
>TRBJ1-5|TRBV12-3/TRBV12-4|TRBD1|few
CASSPGTGSVF
>TRBJ2-2|TRBV20-1|.|few
CSASEVANTGELFF
>TRBJ2-3|TRBV10-3|TRBD1|few
CAISDRTGGWDTQYF
>TRBJ2-1|TRBV2|.|few
CASSEATGGEQFF
>TRBJ2-3|TRBV25-1|TRBD1|few
CASSEGTGVIWTQYF
>TRBJ2-1|TRBV7-6|.|.
CASSFSGTSSYNEQFF
>TRBJ1-2|TRBV5-1|TRBD1|.
CASSLAPGQSYGYTF
>TRBJ2-3|TRBV6-2/TRBV6-3|.|few
CASSRMGGTQYF
>TRBJ1-2|TRBV10-3|TRBD1|.
CAISGDDRGGVDGYTF
>TRBJ2-3|TRBV4-3|.|few
CASSHRDTRTDTQYF
>TRBJ2-1|TRBV7-9|.|.
CASSSRLDEQFF
>TRBJ1-4|TRBV7-9|.|few
CASSPSPGAVNEKLFF